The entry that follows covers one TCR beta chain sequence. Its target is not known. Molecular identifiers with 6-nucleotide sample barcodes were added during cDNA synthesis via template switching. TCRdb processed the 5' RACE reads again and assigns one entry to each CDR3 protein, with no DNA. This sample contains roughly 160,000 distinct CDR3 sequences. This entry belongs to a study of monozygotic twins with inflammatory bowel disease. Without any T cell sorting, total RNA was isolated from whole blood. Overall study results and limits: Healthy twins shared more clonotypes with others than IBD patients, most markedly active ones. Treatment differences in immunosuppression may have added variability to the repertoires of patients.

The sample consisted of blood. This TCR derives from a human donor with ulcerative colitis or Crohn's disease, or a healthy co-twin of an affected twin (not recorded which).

The CDR3 is CASSLGNANNEQFF. The chain uses TRBV7-6 and TRBJ2-1. The CDR3 has 14 residues. From germline, CDR1 is SGHVS and CDR2 FNYEAQ.